This record looks at one T cell receptor beta chain sequence and its context. Its specificity is unknown. Libraries were prepared by immunoSEQ multiplex PCR; TCRdb keeps only in-frame clonotypes and omits some of them. The sample lists fewer than 120,000 clones, 81% occurring once. These data originate in a study of T cell responses to AZD1222 COVID-19 vaccine. V trimming: 6 bases; J trimming: 5 bases; junction bases outside the gene matches: 7. The CDR3 is 14 residues long. Germline CDR1 reads SGHTA; CDR2 reads FQGNSA. General study points: It should be noted that donors were predominantly white British and more often female, and clonal diversity was possibly underestimated. The CD4 TCRs associated with vaccination extended across spike and predominated at 160-218 and 743-854. After the peak T cell response, and only then, were repertoires sampled. AZD1222 recipients seropositive at baseline numbered only six.

This TCR was recovered from an adult in good health. This rearrangement joins TRBV7-2 to TRBJ2-5, with 9 positions matching TRBD1. The source material was peripheral blood, sampled on day 0 of AZD1222 vaccination. As DNA, the CDR3 is TGTGCCAGCAGTCGACAGGGGGGTGACGAGACCCAGTACTTC. This encodes CASSRQGGDETQYF.